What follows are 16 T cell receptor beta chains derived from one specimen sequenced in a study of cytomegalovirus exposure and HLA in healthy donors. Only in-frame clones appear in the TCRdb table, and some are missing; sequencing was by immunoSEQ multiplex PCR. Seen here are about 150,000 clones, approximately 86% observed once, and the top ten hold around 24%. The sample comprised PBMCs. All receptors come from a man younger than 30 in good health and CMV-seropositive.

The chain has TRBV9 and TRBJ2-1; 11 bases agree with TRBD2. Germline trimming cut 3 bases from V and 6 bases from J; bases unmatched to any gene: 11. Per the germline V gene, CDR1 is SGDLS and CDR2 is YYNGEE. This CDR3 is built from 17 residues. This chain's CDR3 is CASSAYSLAGGSNEQFF. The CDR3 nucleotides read TGTGCCAGCAGCGCCTATAGCCTAGCGGGGGGCTCCAATGAGCAGTTCTTC.

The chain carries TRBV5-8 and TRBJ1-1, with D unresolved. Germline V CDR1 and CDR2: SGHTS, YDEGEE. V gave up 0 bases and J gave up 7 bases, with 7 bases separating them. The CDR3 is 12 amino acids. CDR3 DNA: TGTGCCAGCAGCTTGGAAAGCTATGAAGCTTTCTTT. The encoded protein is CASSLESYEAFF.

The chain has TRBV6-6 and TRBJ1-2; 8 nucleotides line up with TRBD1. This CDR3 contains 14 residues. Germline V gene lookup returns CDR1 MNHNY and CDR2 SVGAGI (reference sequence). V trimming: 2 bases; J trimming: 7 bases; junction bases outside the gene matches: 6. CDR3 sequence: CASSYPDREIGYTF. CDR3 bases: TGTGCCAGCAGTTACCCGGACAGGGAAATTGGCTACACCTTC.

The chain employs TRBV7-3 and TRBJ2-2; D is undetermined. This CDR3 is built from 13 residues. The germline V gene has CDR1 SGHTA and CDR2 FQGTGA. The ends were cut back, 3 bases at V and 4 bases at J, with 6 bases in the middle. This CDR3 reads CASSFSSTGELFF. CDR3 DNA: TGTGCCAGCAGCTTTTCGTCCACCGGGGAGCTGTTTTTT.

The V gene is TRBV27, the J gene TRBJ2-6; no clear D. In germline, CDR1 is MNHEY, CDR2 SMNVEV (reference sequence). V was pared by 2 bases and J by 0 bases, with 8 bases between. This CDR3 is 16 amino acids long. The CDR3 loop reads CASSLILSSGANVLTF. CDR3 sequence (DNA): TGTGCCAGCAGTTTAATACTGAGCTCTGGGGCCAACGTCCTGACTTTC.

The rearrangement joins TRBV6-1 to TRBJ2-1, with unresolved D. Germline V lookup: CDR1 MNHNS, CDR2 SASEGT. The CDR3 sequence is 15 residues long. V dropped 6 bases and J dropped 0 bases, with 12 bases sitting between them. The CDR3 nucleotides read TGTGCCAGCAGCCGCGGCCAAGTCTCCTACAATGAGCAGTTCTTC. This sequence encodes CASSRGQVSYNEQFF.

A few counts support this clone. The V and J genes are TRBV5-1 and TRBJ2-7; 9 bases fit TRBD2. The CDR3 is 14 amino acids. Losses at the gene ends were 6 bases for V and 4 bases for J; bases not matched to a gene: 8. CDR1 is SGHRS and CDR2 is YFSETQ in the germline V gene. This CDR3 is CASTMASGKYEQYF. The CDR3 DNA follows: TGCGCCAGCACCATGGCTAGCGGGAAGTACGAGCAGTACTTC. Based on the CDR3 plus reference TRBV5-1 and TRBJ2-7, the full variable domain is KAGVTQTPRYLIKTRGQQVTLSCSPISGHRSVSWYQQTPGQGLQFLFEYFSETQRNKGNFPGRFSGRQFSNSRSEMNVSTLELGDSALYLCASTMASGKYEQYFGPGTRLTVT.

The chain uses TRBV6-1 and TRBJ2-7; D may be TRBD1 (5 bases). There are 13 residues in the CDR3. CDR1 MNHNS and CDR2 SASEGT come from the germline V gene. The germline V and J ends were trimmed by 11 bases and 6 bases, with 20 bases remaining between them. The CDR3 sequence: CAGSGQGLGEQYF. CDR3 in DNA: TGTGCCGGCTCAGGGCAGGGCCTGGGCGAGCAGTACTTC.

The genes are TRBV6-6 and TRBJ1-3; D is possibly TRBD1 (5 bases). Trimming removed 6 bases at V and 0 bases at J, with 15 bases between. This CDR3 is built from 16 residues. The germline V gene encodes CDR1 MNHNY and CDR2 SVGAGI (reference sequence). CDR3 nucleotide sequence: TGTGCCAGCAGCCCCCAGGGATCCAGCTCTGGAAACACCATATATTTT. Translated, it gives CASSPQGSSSGNTIYF.

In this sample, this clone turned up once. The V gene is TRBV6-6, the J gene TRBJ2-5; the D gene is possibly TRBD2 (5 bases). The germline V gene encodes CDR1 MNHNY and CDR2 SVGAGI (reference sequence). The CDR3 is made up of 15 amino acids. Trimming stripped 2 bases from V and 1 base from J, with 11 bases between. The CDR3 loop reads CASSYKAGTQETQYF. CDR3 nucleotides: TGTGCCAGCAGTTACAAGGCGGGCACCCAAGAGACCCAGTACTTC.

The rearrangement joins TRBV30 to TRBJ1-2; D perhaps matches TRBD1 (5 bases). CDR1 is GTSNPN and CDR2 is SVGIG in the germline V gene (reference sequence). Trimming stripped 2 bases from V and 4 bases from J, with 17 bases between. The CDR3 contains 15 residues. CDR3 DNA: TGTGCCTGGAGTCCCTCCTCTGGGGGGATCTATGGCTACACCTTC. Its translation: CAWSPSSGGIYGYTF.

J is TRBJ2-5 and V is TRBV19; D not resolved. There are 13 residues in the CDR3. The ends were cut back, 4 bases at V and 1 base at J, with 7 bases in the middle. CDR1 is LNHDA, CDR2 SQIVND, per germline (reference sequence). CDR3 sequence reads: CASSSATQETQYF. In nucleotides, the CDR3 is TGTGCCAGTAGTAGCGCTACCCAAGAGACCCAGTACTTC.

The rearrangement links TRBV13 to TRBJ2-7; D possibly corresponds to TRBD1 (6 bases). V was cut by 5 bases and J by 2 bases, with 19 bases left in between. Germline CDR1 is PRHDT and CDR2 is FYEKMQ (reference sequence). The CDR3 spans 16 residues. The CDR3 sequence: CASSLTDSPTPYEQYF. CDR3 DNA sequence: TGTGCCAGCAGCCTTACGGACAGCCCGACCCCCTACGAGCAGTACTTC.

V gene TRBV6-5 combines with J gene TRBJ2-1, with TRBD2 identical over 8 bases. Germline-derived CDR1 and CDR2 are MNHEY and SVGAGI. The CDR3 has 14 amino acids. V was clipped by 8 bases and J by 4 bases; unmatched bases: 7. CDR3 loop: CASGRTSFYNEQFF. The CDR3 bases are TGTGCCAGCGGGAGGACTAGCTTTTACAATGAGCAGTTCTTC.

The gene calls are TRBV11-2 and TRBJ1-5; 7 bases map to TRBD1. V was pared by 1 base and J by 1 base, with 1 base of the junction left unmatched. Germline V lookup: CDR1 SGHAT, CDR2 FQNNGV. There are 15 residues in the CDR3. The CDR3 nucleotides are TGTGCCAGCAGCTTAGGGGGACAGAGCAATCAGCCCCAGCATTTT. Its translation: CASSLGGQSNQPQHF.

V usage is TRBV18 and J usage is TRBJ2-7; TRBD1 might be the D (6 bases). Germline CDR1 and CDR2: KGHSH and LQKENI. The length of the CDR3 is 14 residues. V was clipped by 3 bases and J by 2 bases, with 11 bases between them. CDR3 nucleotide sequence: TGTGCCAGCTCACCCAGCAGGGGACCCTACGAGCAGTACTTC. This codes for CASSPSRGPYEQYF.